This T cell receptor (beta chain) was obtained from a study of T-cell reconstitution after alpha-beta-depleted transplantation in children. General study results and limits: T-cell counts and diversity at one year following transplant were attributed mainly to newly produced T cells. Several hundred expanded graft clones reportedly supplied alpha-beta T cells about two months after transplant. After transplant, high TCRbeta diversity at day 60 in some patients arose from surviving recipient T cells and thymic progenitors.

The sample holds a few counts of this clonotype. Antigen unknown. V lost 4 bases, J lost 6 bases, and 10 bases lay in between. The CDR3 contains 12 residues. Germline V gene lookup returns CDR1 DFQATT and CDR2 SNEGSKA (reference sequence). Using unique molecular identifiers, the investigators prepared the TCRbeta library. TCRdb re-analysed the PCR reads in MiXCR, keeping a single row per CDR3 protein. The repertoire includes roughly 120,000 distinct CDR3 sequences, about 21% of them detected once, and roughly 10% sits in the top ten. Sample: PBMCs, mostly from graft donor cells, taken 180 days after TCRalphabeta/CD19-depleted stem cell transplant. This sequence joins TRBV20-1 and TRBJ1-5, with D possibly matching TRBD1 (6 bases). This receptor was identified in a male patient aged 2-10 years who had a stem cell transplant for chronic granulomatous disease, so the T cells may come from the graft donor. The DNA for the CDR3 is TGCAGTGCTAACCTGGGGGCTCAGCCCCAGCATTTT. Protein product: CSANLGAQPQHF.